Following are 11 T cell receptor beta chains from one sample sequenced in a study of CD8 T cells in ankylosing spondylitis. Study-wide findings and caveats: One TCR beta motif, made up of several highly homologous variants, appeared characteristic of ankylosing spondylitis blood.

The antigens of these receptors remain unknown. One entry per CDR3 protein, called by TCRdb with MiXCR from the 5' RACE reads. This table holds 750,000 to 850,000 distinct CDR3 sequences, 12% found once. The sequenced sample was blood, either unsorted or a sorted T cell fraction (not recorded which). The receptors stem from a male donor with ankylosing spondylitis.

V is TRBV7-2 and J is TRBJ2-1, with D uncertain. The germline V gene encodes CDR1 SGHTA and CDR2 FQGNSA. CDR3 length: 15 amino acids. With 5 bases removed from V and 2 bases from J, the gap between germline ends came to 13 bases. The CDR3 reads CASSPQIRAYNEQFF. CDR3 nucleotide sequence: TGTGCCAGCAGCCCCCAGATTCGCGCCTACAATGAGCAGTTCTTC. The variable domain in full, with the rest retrieved from reference TRBV7-2 and TRBJ2-1, is GAGVSQSPSNKVTEKGKDVELRCDPISGHTALYWYRQSLGQGLEFLIYFQGNSAPDKSGLPSDRFSAERTGGSVSTLTIQRTQQEDSAVYLCASSPQIRAYNEQFFGPGTRLTVL.

The rearrangement joins TRBV12-5 to TRBJ1-2, with 9 bases identical to TRBD1. Trimming took 4 bases from V and 11 from J; bases not matched to a gene: 8. The CDR3 consists of 13 residues. Per germline, CDR1 LGHNT and CDR2 FRNRAP. The CDR3: CASGSGTGIRYTF. The CDR3 DNA follows: TGTGCTAGTGGTTCCGGGACAGGGATCAGGTACACCTTC.

The chain recombines TRBV4-2 with TRBJ2-7; TRBD2 matches 7 bases. CDR3 length: 16 residues. Germline V gene data show CDR1 as LGHNA and CDR2 as YNFKEQ. V lost 0 bases to trimming and J lost 4 bases; unmatched junction nucleotides: 9. CDR3 bases: TGTGCCAGCAGCCAAGACCCTAGCGGAGAAATATACGAGCAGTACTTC. Its translation: CASSQDPSGEIYEQYF.

The chain couples TRBV20-1 to TRBJ1-1, with 7 bases matching TRBD1. The CDR3 covers 13 residues. V lost 6 bases and J lost 4; bases outside the gene matches: 8. Germline values: CDR1 DFQATT, CDR2 SNEGSKA (reference sequence). Here the CDR3 reads CSAPEYRGTEAFF. CDR3 DNA: TGCAGTGCCCCCGAGTACAGGGGCACTGAAGCTTTCTTT.

This clonotype was detected a few times. The chain is built from TRBV27 and TRBJ1-1, with D unresolved. The germline V gene has CDR1 MNHEY and CDR2 SMNVEV (reference sequence). V was trimmed by 8 bases and J by 0 bases, leaving 16 bases between them. The CDR3 totals 15 residues. This CDR3 reads CASLPFGLMNTEAFF. The CDR3 DNA sequence: TGTGCCAGCCTACCATTTGGACTCATGAACACTGAAGCTTTCTTT.

The chain uses TRBV6-5 and TRBJ1-2; a possible D gene is TRBD1 (6 bases). Trimming left V 5 bases short and J 8 bases short, with 9 bases between. The CDR3 extends over 11 amino acids. The germline V gene encodes CDR1 MNHEY and CDR2 SVGAGI. CDR3 protein: CASSGTTGYTF. For the CDR3, the DNA is TGTGCCAGCAGTGGGACAACAGGCTACACCTTC.

This chain connects TRBV13 to TRBJ2-6, with D possibly being TRBD2 (5 bases). V was pared by 4 bases and J by 1 base, with 17 bases between. This CDR3 is built from 18 residues. Germline V gene sequence: CDR1 PRHDT, CDR2 FYEKMQ (reference sequence). The CDR3 bases are TGTGCCAGCAGCTCTTTTGAGCGGAGTCGGTCTGGGGCCAACGTCCTGACTTTC. It is translated as CASSSFERSRSGANVLTF.

The sample holds a few counts of this clonotype. This sequence joins TRBV27 and TRBJ2-7, with D possibly TRBD2 on 5 matching bases. V lost 8 bases and J lost 4, with 15 bases in between. The V gene's germline CDR1 is MNHEY and CDR2 SMNVEV (reference sequence). This CDR3 has 13 residues. The CDR3 reads CASGRTRTYEQYF. For the CDR3, the DNA is TGTGCCAGCGGGCGGACTCGAACGTACGAGCAGTACTTC.

The chain employs TRBV7-9 and TRBJ2-5; 12 nucleotides agree with TRBD2. The CDR3 contains 16 residues. After removal of 6 bases from V and 5 bases from J, the junction contained 10 bases not matched to a gene. The germline gives CDR1 SEHNR, CDR2 FQNEAQ (reference sequence). The CDR3: CASRRTSGTRRETQYF. For the CDR3, the DNA is TGTGCCAGCAGACGGACTAGCGGGACCAGGAGGGAGACCCAGTACTTC. Using reference TRBV7-9 and TRBJ2-5 for the parts outside the CDR3, the full variable domain is DTGVSQNPRHKITKRGQNVTFRCDPISEHNRLYWYRQTLGQGPEFLTYFQNEAQLEKSRLLSDRFSAERPKGSFSTLEIQRTEQGDSAMYLCASRRTSGTRRETQYFGPGTRLLVL.

This clonotype has just a few counts. V usage is TRBV6-1 and J usage is TRBJ1-2, with no clear D. V gave up 4 bases and J gave up 5 bases, with 17 bases separating them. The length of the CDR3 is 15 residues. Germline-derived CDR1 and CDR2 are MNHNS and SASEGT. The CDR3 is CASSAAGRTNYGYTF. The CDR3 DNA sequence: TGTGCCAGCAGTGCTGCGGGGAGAACCAATTATGGCTACACCTTC.

This clonotype was observed a few times. V usage is TRBV30 and J usage is TRBJ2-5; 10 bases align to TRBD1. Germline V gene data show CDR1 as GTSNPN and CDR2 as SVGIG (reference sequence). With V trimmed by 2 bases and J by 5 bases, 8 bases remained unmatched. The length of the CDR3 is 15 residues. CDR3: CAWSPLTGGRETQYF. For the CDR3, the DNA is TGTGCCTGGAGTCCGCTGACAGGGGGCAGGGAGACCCAGTACTTC.